This T cell receptor beta chain was identified during a study of T cell responses to AZD1222 COVID-19 vaccine. V lost 10 bases, J lost 11 bases, and 20 bases lay in between. CDR1 and CDR2 (germline): MNHNS, SASEGT. CDR3 length: 12 amino acids. Profiling relied on immunoSEQ multiplex PCR, and the TCRdb table lists in-frame clones only, not all of them. This table holds 30,000 to 40,000 clones, about four fifths found once. The sequence derives from an adult who received the AZD1222 COVID-19 vaccine. V and J are TRBV6-1 and TRBJ1-1; tentatively, D is TRBD1 (5 bases). Sequencing was performed on peripheral blood, taken 28 days after the second AZD1222 dose. The CDR3 region is CAIRPDRSAAFF. In nucleotides, the CDR3 is TGTGCCATCCGCCCAGACAGATCGGCTGCTTTCTTT.